Shown below are 18 T cell receptor beta chains from a single sample sequenced in a study of Graves' ophthalmopathy and Graves' hyperthyroidism. For repertoire sequencing, the TCR beta CDR3 regions were amplified from RNA transcripts. Second-round multiplex PCR followed a first-round RT-PCR using HTBI primers. Using its own MiXCR run on the multiplex PCR reads, TCRdb lists one record per CDR3 protein. The repertoire includes almost 750,000 distinct CDR3 sequences, around 40% of them detected once, and roughly 45% sits in the top ten. The sequenced sample was peripheral blood. Receptors were obtained from an adult man with Graves' ophthalmopathy.

This clonotype was counted at least ten times. The chain couples TRBV29-1 to TRBJ2-6, with D possibly called TRBD1 or TRBD2 (5 bases each). Trimming took 4 bases from V and 0 from J, leaving 10 bases between them. CDR1 and CDR2 from the germline V gene are SQVTM and ANQGSEA. CDR3 size: 15 residues. The CDR3 loop reads CSVVGELSGANVLTF. Written as DNA, the CDR3 is TGCAGCGTTGTAGGGGAGCTCTCTGGGGCCAACGTCCTGACTTTC. The variable domain in full, with the rest retrieved from reference TRBV29-1 and TRBJ2-6, is SAVISQKPSRDICQRGTSLTIQCQVDSQVTMMFWYRQQPGQSLTLIATANQGSEATYESGFVIDKFPISRPNLTFSTLTVSNMSPEDSSIYLCSVVGELSGANVLTFGAGSRLTVL.

Points on this clonotype: A much bigger clone sits one base away, suggesting this may be a read error. The chain recombines TRBV7-9 with TRBJ1-5; TRBD1 might be the D (5 bases). The germline gives CDR1 SEHNR, CDR2 FQNEAQ (reference sequence). There are 15 residues in the CDR3. As DNA, the CDR3 is TGTGCCAGCAGCGCGGGACCGTTTAGCAATCAGCCCCGGCATTTT. This codes for CASSAGPFSNQPRHF.

This clonotype came up a few times. This chain uses TRBV19 with TRBJ1-3; 8 positions match TRBD1. V was pared by 9 bases and J by 0 bases, with 10 bases of the junction left unmatched. CDR1 and CDR2 from the germline V gene are LNHDA and SQIVND (reference sequence). The CDR3 length is 16 residues. Here the CDR3 reads CASWTGHISSGNTIYF. The CDR3, as DNA: TGTGCCAGCTGGACAGGGCATATCAGCTCTGGAAACACCATATATTTT.

This clonotype was detected ten times or more. The chain carries TRBV6-5 and TRBJ1-2; 10 nucleotides align to TRBD1. V was clipped by 6 bases and J by 2 bases; unmatched bases: 6. CDR3 length equals 15 residues. Germline V gene lookup returns CDR1 MNHEY and CDR2 SVGAGI. The CDR3 DNA follows: TGTGCCAGCAGACCCTTGGGACAGGGGAACTATGGCTACACCTTC. It codes for CASRPLGQGNYGYTF.

The chain employs TRBV11-2 and TRBJ1-6; D remains ambiguous. This CDR3 spans 13 amino acids. Trimming stripped 3 bases from V and 14 bases from J, with 14 bases between. Per the germline V gene, CDR1 is SGHAT and CDR2 is FQNNGV. DNA for the CDR3: TGTGCCAGCAGCTTGACCGGGGAAGCCTCCCTCCACTTT. Its protein product is CASSLTGEASLHF.

The gene calls are TRBV10-3 and TRBJ2-2, with D perhaps matching TRBD1 (5 bases). The CDR3 consists of 13 residues. Looked up from germline, CDR1 is ENHRY and CDR2 is SYGVKD. The V end was cut by 10 bases, the J end by 1 base, with 10 bases between. CDR3 DNA: TGTGCCAGCGAGCAGGGGAACACCGGGGAGCTGTTTTTT. Its protein is CASEQGNTGELFF.

The chain has TRBV15 and TRBJ1-2; 8 positions match TRBD1. Germline V gene data show CDR1 as LNHNV and CDR2 as YYDKDF (reference sequence). J gave up 4 bases and V 3 bases, and 4 bases lay outside the gene matches. This CDR3 spans 14 amino acids. In DNA form, the CDR3 reads TGTGCCACCAGCAGCTGGACAGGGCCCTATGGCTACACCTTC. Encoded protein: CATSSWTGPYGYTF.

This clonotype was counted many times. The rearrangement joins TRBV13 to TRBJ1-1, with D maybe TRBD1 (5 bases). Germline loops: CDR1 PRHDT, CDR2 FYEKMQ (reference sequence). The length of the CDR3 is 13 residues. V was cut by 5 bases and J by 4 bases, with 11 bases left in between. CDR3 region: CASSLPGITEAFF. The CDR3 nucleotides are TGTGCCAGCAGCCTCCCAGGGATCACTGAAGCTTTCTTT.

The CDR3 nucleotides are TGTGCCAGCAGTGCCTTTCTCGACTTACTTAAGCGGTACTTC. Translation gives CASSAFLDLLKRYF. The V call is TRBV2, the J call TRBJ2-7; unclear D gene. V lost 4 bases to trimming and J lost 12 bases, with 22 bases between them. Germline-derived CDR1 and CDR2 are SNHLY and FYNNEI. The CDR3 is 14 amino acids.

With regard to this clonotype: A much larger clone differs by one base, so this may be a read error. V is TRBV6-5 and J is TRBJ1-1, with D hard to call. The CDR3 loop spans 12 amino acids. Germline CDR1 reads MNHEY; CDR2 reads SVGAGI. V was cut by 5 bases and J by 1 base, with 5 bases left in between. CDR3 DNA: TGTGCCAGCAGTACAAGGAACACTGAAGCTTTCTTT. Amino acid sequence: CASSTRNTEAFF.

Details on this clonotype: A clone one base away is much larger, so this may be a read error. V gene TRBV9 combines with J gene TRBJ1-1; TRBD1 might be the D (5 bases). The V gene's germline CDR1 is SGDLS and CDR2 YYNGEE. The CDR3 sequence is 14 residues long. Trimming took 4 bases from V and 11 from J, leaving 21 bases between them. For the CDR3, the DNA is TGTGCCAGCAGCCCTGTGACAGAGATGACAGTTGCTTTCTTT. This translates into CASSPVTEMTVAFF.

The rearrangement links TRBV20-1 to TRBJ2-7; possibly TRBD1 for D (6 bases). The CDR3 has 14 residues. Germline V gene lookup returns CDR1 DFQATT and CDR2 SNEGSKA (reference sequence). V lost 8 bases to trimming and J lost 0 bases, with 17 bases between them. CDR3 amino acids: CSSLGQHSSYEQYF. The CDR3 bases are TGCAGTTCCCTCGGACAGCACAGCTCCTACGAGCAGTACTTC.

The sample holds many counts of this clonotype. This chain uses TRBV7-9 with TRBJ1-1, with D perhaps matching TRBD1 (5 bases). The germline V gene encodes CDR1 SEHNR and CDR2 FQNEAQ (reference sequence). The CDR3 is 18 residues long. V was trimmed by 1 base and J by 0 bases, leaving 18 bases between them. CDR3 loop: CASSLGMAGPLMNTEAFF. CDR3 coding DNA: TGTGCCAGCAGCTTAGGCATGGCGGGACCACTGATGAACACTGAAGCTTTCTTT.

This clonotype was counted ten times or more. The rearrangement links TRBV7-2 to TRBJ2-7; D may be TRBD1 or TRBD2 (5 bases each). V was cut by 1 base and J by 1 base, with 8 bases left in between. Germline V lookup: CDR1 SGHTA, CDR2 FQGNSA. This CDR3 region has 14 residues. The CDR3: CASSLGGTSYEQYF. In DNA, the CDR3 is TGTGCCAGCAGCTTAGGGGGGACGTCCTACGAGCAGTACTTC.

This clonotype was counted at least ten times. J is TRBJ1-6 and V is TRBV14; 10 bases are a match to TRBD1. V shed 4 bases, J shed 9 bases, and the junction held 6 bases outside the gene matches. Germline CDR1 reads SGHDN; CDR2 reads FVKESK. This CDR3 is built from 15 residues. CDR3 sequence reads: CASSRDRGLFSPLHF. CDR3 coding DNA: TGTGCCAGCAGCCGTGACAGGGGGCTGTTTTCACCCCTCCACTTT.

This clonotype showed up just a few times. The chain carries TRBV9 and TRBJ1-2; tentatively, D is TRBD1 (5 bases). Trimming removed 5 bases at V and 0 bases at J, with 17 bases between. CDR3 length equals 16 residues. From germline, CDR1 is SGDLS and CDR2 YYNGEE. The CDR3 sequence is CASSWGGWRANYGYTF. The CDR3 DNA sequence: TGTGCCAGCAGTTGGGGGGGATGGAGGGCTAACTATGGCTACACCTTC.

The rearrangement links TRBV6-4 to TRBJ1-1; D is ambiguous. Germline V gives CDR1 MRHNA, CDR2 SNTAGT. Trimming cost V 8 bases and J 10 bases, with 23 bases left between them. The CDR3 runs to 14 residues. This CDR3 reads CASSPTQIGIGAFF. The CDR3 region has the DNA TGTGCCAGCTCACCTACACAGATCGGGATAGGAGCTTTCTTT.

There are many counts of this clonotype. The gene calls are TRBV29-1 and TRBJ1-1; D is possibly TRBD1 (5 bases). Germline V gene sequence: CDR1 SQVTM, CDR2 ANQGSEA. This CDR3 spans 11 amino acids. V was shortened by 4 bases and J by 8 bases, with 11 bases between the two germline ends. In DNA, the CDR3 is TGCAGCGTTGTGGCAGGGAAGGAAGCTTTCTTT. It codes for CSVVAGKEAFF.